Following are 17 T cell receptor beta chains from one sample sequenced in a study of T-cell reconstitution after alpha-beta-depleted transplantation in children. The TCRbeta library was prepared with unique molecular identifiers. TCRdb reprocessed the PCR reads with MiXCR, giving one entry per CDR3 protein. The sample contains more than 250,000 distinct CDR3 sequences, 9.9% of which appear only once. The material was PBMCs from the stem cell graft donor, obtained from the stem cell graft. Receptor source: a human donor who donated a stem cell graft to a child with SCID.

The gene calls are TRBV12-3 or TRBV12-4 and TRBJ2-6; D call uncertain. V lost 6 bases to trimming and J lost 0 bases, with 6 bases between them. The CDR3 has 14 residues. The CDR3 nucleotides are TGTGCCAGCAGGCCGGGCTCTGGGGCCAACGTCCTGACTTTC. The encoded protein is CASRPGSGANVLTF.

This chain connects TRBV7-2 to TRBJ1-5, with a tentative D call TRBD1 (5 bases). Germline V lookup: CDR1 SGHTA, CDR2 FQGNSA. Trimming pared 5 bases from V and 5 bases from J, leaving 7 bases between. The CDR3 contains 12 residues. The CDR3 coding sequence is TGTGCCAGCAGCCAGGGATATCAGCCCCAGCATTTT. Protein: CASSQGYQPQHF.

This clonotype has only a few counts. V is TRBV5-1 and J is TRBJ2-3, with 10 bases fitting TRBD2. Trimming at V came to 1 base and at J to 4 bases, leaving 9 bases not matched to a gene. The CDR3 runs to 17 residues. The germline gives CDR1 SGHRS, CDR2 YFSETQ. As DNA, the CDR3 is TGCGCCAGCAGCTTGTCGCCAGCGGGGGGGCAGGCAGATACGCAGTATTTT. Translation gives CASSLSPAGGQADTQYF.

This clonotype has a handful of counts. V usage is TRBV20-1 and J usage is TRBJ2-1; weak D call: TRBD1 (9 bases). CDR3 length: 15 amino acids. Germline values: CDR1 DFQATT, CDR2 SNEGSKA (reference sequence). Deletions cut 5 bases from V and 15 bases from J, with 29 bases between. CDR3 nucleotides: TGCAGTGCTGGGACAGGGAGAGCGGGGGTTATAGCCGGGTTCTTC. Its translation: CSAGTGRAGVIAGFF.

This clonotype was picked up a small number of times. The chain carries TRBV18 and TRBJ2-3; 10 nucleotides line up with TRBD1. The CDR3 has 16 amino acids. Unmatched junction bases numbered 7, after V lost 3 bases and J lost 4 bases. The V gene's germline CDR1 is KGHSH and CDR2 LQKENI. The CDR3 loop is CASSPGQGYGADTQYF. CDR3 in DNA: TGTGCCAGCTCACCGGGACAGGGGTACGGGGCAGATACGCAGTATTTT.

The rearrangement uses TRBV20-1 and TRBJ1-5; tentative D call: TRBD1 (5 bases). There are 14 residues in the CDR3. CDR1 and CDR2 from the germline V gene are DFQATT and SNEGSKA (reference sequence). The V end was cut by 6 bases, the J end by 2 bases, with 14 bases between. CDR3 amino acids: CSARVQGGNQPQHF. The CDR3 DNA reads TGCAGTGCCAGGGTTCAGGGTGGCAATCAGCCCCAGCATTTT.

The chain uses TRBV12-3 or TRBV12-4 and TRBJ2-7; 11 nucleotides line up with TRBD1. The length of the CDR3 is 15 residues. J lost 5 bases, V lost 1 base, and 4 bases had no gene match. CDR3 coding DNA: TGTGCCAGCAGTTTAGACGGACAGGGGGCGGACGAGCAGTACTTC. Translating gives CASSLDGQGADEQYF.

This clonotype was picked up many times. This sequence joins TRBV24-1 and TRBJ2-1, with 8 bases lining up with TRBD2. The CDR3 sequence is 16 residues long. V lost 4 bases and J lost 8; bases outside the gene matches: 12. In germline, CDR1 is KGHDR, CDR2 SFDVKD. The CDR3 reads CATSDPTRAGGDEQFF. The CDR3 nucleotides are TGTGCCACCAGTGACCCCACGAGGGCGGGGGGTGATGAGCAGTTCTTC.

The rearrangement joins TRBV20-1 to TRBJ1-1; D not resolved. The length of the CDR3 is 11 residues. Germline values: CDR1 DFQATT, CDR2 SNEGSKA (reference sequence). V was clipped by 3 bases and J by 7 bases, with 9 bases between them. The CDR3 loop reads CSASSQVEAFF. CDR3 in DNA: TGCAGTGCTAGTAGCCAAGTTGAAGCTTTCTTT.

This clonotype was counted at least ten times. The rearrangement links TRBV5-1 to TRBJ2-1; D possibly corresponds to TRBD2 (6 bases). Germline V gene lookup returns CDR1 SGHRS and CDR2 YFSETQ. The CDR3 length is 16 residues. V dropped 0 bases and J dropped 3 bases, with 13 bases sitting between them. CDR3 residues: CASSLGVADRYNEQFF. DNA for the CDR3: TGCGCCAGCAGCTTGGGGGTAGCGGACCGCTACAATGAGCAGTTCTTC.

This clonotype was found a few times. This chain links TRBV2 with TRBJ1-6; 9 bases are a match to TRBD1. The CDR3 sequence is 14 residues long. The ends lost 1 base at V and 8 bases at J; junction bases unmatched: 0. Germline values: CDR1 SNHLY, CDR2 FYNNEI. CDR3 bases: TGTGCCAGCAGTGAAGGGACAGGGGATTCACCCCTCCACTTT. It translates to CASSEGTGDSPLHF.

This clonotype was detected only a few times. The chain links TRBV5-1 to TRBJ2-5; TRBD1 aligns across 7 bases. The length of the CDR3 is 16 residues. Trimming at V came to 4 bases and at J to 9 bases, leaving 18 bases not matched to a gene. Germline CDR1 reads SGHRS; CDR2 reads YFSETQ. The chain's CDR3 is CASSNRNTGVWSPQYF. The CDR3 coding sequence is TGCGCCAGCAGCAACAGAAATACAGGGGTATGGTCTCCCCAGTACTTC.

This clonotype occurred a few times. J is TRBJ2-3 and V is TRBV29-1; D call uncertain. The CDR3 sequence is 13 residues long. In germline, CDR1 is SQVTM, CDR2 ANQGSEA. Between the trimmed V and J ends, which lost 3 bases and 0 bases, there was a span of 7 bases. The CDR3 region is CSVDGASTDTQYF. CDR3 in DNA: TGCAGCGTTGATGGTGCTAGCACAGATACGCAGTATTTT.

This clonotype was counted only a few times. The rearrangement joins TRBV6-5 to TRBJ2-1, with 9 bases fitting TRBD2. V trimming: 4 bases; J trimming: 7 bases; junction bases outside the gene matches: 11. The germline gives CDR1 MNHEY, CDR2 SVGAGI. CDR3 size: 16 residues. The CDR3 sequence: CASSFRGGGIGNEQFF. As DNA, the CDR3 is TGTGCCAGCAGTTTCCGCGGGGGGGGAATCGGGAATGAGCAGTTCTTC.

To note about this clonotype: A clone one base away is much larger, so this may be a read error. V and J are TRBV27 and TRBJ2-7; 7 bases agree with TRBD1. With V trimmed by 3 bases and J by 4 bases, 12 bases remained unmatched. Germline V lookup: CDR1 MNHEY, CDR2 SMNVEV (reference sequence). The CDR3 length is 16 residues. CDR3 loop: CASSLDHQGVVYEQYF. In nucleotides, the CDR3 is TGTGCCAGCAGTTTGGACCATCAGGGGGTCGTGTACGAGCAGTACTTC.

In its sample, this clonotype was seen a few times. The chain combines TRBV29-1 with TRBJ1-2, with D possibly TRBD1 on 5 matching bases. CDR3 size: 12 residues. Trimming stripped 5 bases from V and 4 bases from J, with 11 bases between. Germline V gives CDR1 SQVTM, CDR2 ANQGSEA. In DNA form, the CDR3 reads TGCAGCGTTTCGGACGGGACCTATGGCTACACCTTC. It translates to CSVSDGTYGYTF.

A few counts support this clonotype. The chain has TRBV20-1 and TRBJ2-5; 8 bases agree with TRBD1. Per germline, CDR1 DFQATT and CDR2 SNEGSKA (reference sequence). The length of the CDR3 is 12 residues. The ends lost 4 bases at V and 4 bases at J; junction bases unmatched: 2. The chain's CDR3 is CSAMTGVETQYF. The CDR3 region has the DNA TGCAGTGCTATGACAGGGGTAGAGACCCAGTACTTC.